This T cell receptor (beta chain) originates from a study of blood T cell repertoires in COVID-19. As originally analysed: Amplification from reference gene primers served as the basis for estimated nucleated cell counts. Sequencing was performed with immunoSEQ multiplex PCR; in TCRdb, only in-frame clones are kept and a portion is missing. The DNA was the basis for D and trimming; V, J and clone size are from that table. Of approximately 330,000 clones listed, 70% to 90% are singletons. Trimming took off 5 bases at V and 6 bases at J, with 13 bases between the two ends. The CDR3 is 14 amino acids. Germline loops: CDR1 SGHTA, CDR2 FQGTGA. Participants were aged roughly 18 to 100 years from around 24 US areas. Cohorts were determined from participant-reported clinical history.

Sample: PBMCs or T cells enriched from blood (not recorded which). The chain uses TRBV7-3 and TRBJ2-2; no reliable D call. The TCR originated in a woman aged 40 to 50 with acute COVID-19. The CDR3 spells CASSRVSWSGELFF. The CDR3 DNA follows: TGTGCCAGCAGCCGCGTGTCTTGGTCCGGGGAGCTGTTTTTT.